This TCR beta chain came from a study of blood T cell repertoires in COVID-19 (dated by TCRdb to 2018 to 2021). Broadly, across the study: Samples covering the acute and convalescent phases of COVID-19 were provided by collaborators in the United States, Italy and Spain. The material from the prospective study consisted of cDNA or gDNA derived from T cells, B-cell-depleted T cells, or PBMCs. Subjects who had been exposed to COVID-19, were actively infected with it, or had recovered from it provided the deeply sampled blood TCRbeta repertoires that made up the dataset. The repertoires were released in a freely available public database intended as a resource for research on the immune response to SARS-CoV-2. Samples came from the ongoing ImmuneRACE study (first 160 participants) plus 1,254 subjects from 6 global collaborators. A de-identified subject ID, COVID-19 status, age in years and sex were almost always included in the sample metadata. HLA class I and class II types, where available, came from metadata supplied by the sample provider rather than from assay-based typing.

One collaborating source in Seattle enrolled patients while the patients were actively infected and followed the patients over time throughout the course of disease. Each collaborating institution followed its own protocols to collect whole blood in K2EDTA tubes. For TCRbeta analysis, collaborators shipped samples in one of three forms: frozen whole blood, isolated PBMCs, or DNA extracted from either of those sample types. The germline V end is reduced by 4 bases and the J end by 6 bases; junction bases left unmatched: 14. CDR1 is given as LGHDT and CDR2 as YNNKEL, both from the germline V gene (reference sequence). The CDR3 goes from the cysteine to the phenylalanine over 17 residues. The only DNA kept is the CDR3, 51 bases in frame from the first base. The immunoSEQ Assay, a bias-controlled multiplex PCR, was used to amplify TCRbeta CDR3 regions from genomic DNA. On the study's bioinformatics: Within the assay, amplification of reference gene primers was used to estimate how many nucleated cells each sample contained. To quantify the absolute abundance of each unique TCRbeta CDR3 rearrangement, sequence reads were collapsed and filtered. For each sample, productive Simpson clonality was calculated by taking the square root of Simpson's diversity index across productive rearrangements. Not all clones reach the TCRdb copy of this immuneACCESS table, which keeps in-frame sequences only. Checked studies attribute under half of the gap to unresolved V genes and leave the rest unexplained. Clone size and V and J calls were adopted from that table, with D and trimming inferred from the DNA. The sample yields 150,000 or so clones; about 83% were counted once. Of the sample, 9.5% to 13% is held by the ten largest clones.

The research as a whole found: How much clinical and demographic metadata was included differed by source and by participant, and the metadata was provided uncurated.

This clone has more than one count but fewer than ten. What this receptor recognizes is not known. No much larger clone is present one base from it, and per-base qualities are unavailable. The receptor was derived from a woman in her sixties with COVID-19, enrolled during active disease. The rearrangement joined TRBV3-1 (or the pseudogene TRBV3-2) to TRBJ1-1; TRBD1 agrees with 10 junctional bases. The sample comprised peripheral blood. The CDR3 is CASSRSGGTGATSEAFF. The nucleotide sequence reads TGTGCCAGCAGCCGATCAGGGGGGACAGGGGCCACGTCTGAAGCTTTCTTT.